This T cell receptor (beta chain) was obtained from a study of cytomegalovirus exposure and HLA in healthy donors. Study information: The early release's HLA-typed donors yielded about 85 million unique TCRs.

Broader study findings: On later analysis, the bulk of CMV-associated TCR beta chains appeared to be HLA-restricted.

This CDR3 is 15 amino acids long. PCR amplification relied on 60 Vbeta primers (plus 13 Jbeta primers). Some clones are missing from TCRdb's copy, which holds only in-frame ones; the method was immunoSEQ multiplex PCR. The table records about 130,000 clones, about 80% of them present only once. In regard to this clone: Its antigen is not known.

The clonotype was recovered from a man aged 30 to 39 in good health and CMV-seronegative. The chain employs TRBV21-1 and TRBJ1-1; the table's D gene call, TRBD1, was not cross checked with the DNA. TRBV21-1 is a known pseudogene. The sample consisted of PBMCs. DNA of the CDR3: TGTGCCAGCAGCGTCGGACAGGGGCGGAACACTGAAGCTTTCTTT. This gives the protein CASSVGQGRNTEAFF.